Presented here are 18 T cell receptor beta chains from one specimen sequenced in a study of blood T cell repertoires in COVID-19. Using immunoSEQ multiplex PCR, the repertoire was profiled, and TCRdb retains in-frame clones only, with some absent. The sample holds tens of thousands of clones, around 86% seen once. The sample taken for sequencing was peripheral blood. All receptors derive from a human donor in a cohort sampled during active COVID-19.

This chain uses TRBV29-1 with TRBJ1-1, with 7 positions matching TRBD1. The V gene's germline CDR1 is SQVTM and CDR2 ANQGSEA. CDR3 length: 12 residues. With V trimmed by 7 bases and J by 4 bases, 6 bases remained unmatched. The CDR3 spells CSGQGVGTEAFF. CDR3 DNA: TGCAGCGGACAGGGAGTTGGCACTGAAGCTTTCTTT.

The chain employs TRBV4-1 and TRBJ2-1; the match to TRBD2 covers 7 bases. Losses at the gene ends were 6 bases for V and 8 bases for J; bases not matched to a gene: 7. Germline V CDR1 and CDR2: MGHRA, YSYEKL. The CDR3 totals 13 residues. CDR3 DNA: TGCGCCAGCAGAAAGGGGAGGGTGGATGAGCAGTTCTTC. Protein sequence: CASRKGRVDEQFF.

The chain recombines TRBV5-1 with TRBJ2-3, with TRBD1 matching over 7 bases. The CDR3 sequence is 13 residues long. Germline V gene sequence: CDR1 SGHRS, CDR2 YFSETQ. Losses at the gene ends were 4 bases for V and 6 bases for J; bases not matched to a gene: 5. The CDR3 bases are TGCGCCAGCAGCATAGACAGGGCCGATACGCAGTATTTT. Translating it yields CASSIDRADTQYF.

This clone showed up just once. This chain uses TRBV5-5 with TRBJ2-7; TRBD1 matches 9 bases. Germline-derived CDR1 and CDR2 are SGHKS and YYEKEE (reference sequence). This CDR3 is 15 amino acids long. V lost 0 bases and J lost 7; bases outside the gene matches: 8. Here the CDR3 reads CASSLAQGAHFEQYF. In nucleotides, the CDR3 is TGTGCCAGCAGCTTGGCACAGGGGGCTCATTTTGAGCAGTACTTC.

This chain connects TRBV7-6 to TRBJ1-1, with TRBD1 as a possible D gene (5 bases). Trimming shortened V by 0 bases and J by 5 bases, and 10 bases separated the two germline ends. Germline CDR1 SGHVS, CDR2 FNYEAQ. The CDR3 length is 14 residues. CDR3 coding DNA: TGTGCCAGCAGCTTAGCGCTGGGGGGAACTGAAGCTTTCTTT. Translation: CASSLALGGTEAFF.

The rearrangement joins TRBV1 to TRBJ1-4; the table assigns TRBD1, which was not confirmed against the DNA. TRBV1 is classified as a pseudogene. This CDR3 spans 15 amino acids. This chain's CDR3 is CTSSQTGTGYEKLFF. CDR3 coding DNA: TGCACCAGCAGCCAAACCGGGACAGGTTATGAAAAACTGTTTTTT.

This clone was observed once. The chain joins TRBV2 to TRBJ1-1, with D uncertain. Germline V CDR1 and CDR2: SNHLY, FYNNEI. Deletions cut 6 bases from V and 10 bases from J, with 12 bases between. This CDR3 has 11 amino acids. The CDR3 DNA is TGTGCCAGCAGCGCCAGACTGGGAGCTTTCTTT. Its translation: CASSARLGAFF.

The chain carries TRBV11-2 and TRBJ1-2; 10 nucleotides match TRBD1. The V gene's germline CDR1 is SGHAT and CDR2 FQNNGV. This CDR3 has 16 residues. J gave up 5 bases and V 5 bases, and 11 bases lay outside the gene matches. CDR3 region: CASSKHRDRGLYGYTF. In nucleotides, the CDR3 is TGTGCCAGCAGCAAACACCGGGACAGGGGTCTTTATGGCTACACCTTC. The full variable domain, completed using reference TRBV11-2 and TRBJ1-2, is EAGVAQSPRYKIIEKRQSVAFWCNPISGHATLYWYQQILGQGPKLLIQFQNNGVVDDSQLPKDRFSAERLKGVDSTLKIQPAKLEDSAVYLCASSKHRDRGLYGYTFGSGTRLTVV.

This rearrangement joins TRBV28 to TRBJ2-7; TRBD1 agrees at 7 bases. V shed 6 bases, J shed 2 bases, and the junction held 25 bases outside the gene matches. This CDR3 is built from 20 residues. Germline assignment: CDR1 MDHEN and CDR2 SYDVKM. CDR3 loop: CASRSRIRDSQWGLTYEQYF. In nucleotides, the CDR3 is TGTGCCAGCAGAAGTAGGATCCGGGACAGTCAGTGGGGGCTAACCTACGAGCAGTACTTC.

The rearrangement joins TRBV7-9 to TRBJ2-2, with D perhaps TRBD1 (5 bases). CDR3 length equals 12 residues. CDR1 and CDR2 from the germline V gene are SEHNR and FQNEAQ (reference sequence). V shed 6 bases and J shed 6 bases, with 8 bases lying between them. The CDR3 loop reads CASSLGAGELFF. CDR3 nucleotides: TGTGCCAGCAGTCTAGGGGCCGGGGAGCTGTTTTTT.

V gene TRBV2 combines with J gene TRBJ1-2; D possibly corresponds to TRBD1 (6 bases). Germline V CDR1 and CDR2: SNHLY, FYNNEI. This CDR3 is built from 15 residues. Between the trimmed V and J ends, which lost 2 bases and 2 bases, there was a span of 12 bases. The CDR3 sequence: CASSEFGQSNYGYTF. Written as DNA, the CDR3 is TGTGCCAGCAGTGAATTCGGACAGTCAAACTATGGCTACACCTTC.

This chain's CDR3 is CVRSLANSGRAQETQYF. CDR3 nucleotide sequence: TGTGTCAGAAGCTTAGCGAATAGCGGGAGGGCCCAAGAGACCCAGTACTTC. The chain has TRBV7-5 and TRBJ2-5; the table's D call, TRBD2, was not checked against the DNA. TRBV7-5 is designated a pseudogene. This CDR3 comprises 17 residues.

The CDR3 here is CASSLAGGGPTGEQYF. CDR3 DNA sequence: TGTGCCAGCAGCTTAGCGGGCGGGGGCCCAACTGGCGAGCAGTACTTC. V is TRBV7-8 and J is TRBJ2-7, with a tentative D call TRBD2 (7 bases). In germline, CDR1 is SGHVS, CDR2 FQNEAQ. The CDR3 has 16 amino acids. Between the trimmed V and J ends, which lost 0 bases and 6 bases, there was a span of 18 bases. Together with reference TRBV7-8 and TRBJ2-7, the CDR3 gives the full variable domain: GAGVSQSPRYKVAKRGQDVALRCDPISGHVSLFWYQQALGQGPEFLTYFQNEAQLDKSGLPSDRFFAERPEGSVSTLKIQRTQQEDSAVYLCASSLAGGGPTGEQYFGPGTRLTVT.

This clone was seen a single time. CDR3 residues: CASSSSGNTEAFF. In DNA, the CDR3 is TGTGCCAGCAGTTCATCAGGGAACACTGAAGCTTTCTTT. The V call is TRBV6-5, the J call TRBJ1-1, with no clear D. The CDR3 is 13 amino acids. In germline, CDR1 is MNHEY, CDR2 SVGAGI. Between the trimmed V and J ends, which lost 4 bases and 1 base, there was a span of 7 bases.

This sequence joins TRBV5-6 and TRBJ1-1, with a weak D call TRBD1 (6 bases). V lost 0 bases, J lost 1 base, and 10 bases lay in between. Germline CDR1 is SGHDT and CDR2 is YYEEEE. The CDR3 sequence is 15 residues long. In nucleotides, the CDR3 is TGTGCCAGCAGCTTGGGACAGGCGGCGAACACTGAAGCTTTCTTT. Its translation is CASSLGQAANTEAFF.

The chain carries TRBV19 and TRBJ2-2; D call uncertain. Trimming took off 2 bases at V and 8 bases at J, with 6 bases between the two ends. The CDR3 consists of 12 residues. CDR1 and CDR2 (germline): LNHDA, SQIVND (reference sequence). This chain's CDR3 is CASSIKAGELFF. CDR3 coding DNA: TGTGCCAGTAGTATAAAAGCTGGGGAGCTGTTTTTT.

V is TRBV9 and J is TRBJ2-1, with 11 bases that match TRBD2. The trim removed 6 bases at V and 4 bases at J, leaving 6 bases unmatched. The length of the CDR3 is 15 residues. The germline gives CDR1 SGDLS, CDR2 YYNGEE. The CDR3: CASTYLAGGYNEQFF. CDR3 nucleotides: TGTGCCAGCACTTACTTAGCGGGAGGGTACAATGAGCAGTTCTTC.

DNA of the CDR3: TGTGCCAGCAGTTCACAGGGGGGCTCCTACAATGAGCAGTTCTTC. It encodes CASSSQGGSYNEQFF. V and J are TRBV7-2 and TRBJ2-1; 8 bases match TRBD1. The CDR3 is 15 residues long. Per the germline V gene, CDR1 is SGHTA and CDR2 is FQGNSA. Trimming took 6 bases from V and 0 from J; bases not matched to a gene: 4. Combining the CDR3 with reference TRBV7-2 and TRBJ2-1 gives the whole variable domain GAGVSQSPSNKVTEKGKDVELRCDPISGHTALYWYRQSLGQGLEFLIYFQGNSAPDKSGLPSDRFSAERTGGSVSTLTIQRTQQEDSAVYLCASSSQGGSYNEQFFGPGTRLTVL.